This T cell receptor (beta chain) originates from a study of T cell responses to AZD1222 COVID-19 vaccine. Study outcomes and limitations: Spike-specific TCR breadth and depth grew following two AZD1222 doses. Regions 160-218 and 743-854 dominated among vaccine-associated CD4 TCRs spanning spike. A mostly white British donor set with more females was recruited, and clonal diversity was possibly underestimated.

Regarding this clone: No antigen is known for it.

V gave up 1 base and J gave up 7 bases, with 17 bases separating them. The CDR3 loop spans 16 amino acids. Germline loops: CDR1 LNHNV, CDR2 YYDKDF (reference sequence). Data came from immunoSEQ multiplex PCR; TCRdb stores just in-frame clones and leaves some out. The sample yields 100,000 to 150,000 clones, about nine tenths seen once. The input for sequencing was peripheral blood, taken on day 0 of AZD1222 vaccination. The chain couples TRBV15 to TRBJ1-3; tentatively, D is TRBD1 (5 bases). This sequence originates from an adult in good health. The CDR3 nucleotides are TGTGCCACCAGCAGAGCCGGACGGGACGCCCGGAACACCATATATTTT. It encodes CATSRAGRDARNTIYF.